The rows below give T cell receptor beta chains drawn from one sample of a study of CD8 T cells in ankylosing spondylitis. Using its own MiXCR run on the 5' RACE reads, TCRdb lists one record per CDR3 protein. The profile shows about 88,000 distinct CDR3 sequences, 27% of them singletons. The sample comprised blood, either unsorted or a sorted T cell fraction (not recorded which). These receptors originate from a male donor with ankylosing spondylitis or in good health (not recorded which). Both conserved end residues are part of each CDR3. A D gene is named only where the DNA matches it firmly. Only some rows state a clone size, as once, few, many or a class for expanded clones.

V gene: TRBV27; J gene: TRBJ1-1; clone size: -; D gene: -; CDR3 protein: CASSPYARDTEAFF; CDR3 DNA: TGTGCCAGCAGTCCCTATGCTAGGGACACTGAAGCTTTCTTT
V gene: TRBV5-1; J gene: TRBJ2-3; clone size: -; D gene: TRBD1; CDR3 protein: CASTRQGAIGDTQYF; CDR3 DNA: TGCGCCAGCACTCGACAGGGGGCTATCGGAGATACGCAGTATTTT
V gene: TRBV7-9; J gene: TRBJ2-2; clone size: many; D gene: TRBD1; CDR3 protein: CASSSWGTGNTGELFF; CDR3 DNA: TGTGCCAGCAGCTCCTGGGGGACAGGAAACACCGGGGAGCTGTTTTTT
V gene: TRBV5-1; J gene: TRBJ2-2; clone size: many; D gene: -; CDR3 protein: CASGLKVNTGELFF; CDR3 DNA: TGCGCCAGCGGACTCAAAGTTAACACCGGGGAGCTGTTTTTT
V gene: TRBV29-1; J gene: TRBJ2-7; clone size: -; D gene: -; CDR3 protein: CSVKPDYEQYF; CDR3 DNA: TGCAGCGTTAAACCCGACTACGAGCAGTACTTC
V gene: TRBV5-1; J gene: TRBJ1-2; clone size: few; D gene: TRBD1; CDR3 protein: CASSLGTGAKIF; CDR3 DNA: TGCGCCAGCAGCTTGGGGACAGGAGCCAAGATCTTC
V gene: TRBV20-1; J gene: TRBJ2-3; clone size: -; D gene: TRBD2; CDR3 protein: CSARRTSGRAEGFSDTQYF; CDR3 DNA: TGCAGTGCTAGGAGGACTAGCGGGAGAGCAGAAGGTTTTTCAGATACGCAGTATTTT
V gene: TRBV27; J gene: TRBJ1-6; clone size: few; D gene: -; CDR3 protein: CASSLKEGYNSPLHF; CDR3 DNA: TGTGCCAGCAGTTTAAAGGAGGGCTACAATTCACCCCTCCACTTT
V gene: TRBV12-3/TRBV12-4; J gene: TRBJ2-2; clone size: many; D gene: TRBD2; CDR3 protein: CASSLLAGVTGELFF; CDR3 DNA: TGTGCCAGCAGCCTCCTAGCGGGGGTCACCGGGGAGCTGTTTTTT
V gene: TRBV27; J gene: TRBJ2-7; clone size: -; D gene: TRBD1; CDR3 protein: CASADREGSYEQYF; CDR3 DNA: TGTGCCAGCGCCGACAGGGAAGGTTCCTACGAGCAGTACTTC
V gene: TRBV7-3; J gene: TRBJ2-1; clone size: -; D gene: -; CDR3 protein: CASSLSGRQDALGQFF; CDR3 DNA: TGTGCCAGCAGCTTATCAGGTCGGCAGGACGCCTTAGGGCAGTTCTTC
V gene: TRBV11-2; J gene: TRBJ2-1; clone size: -; D gene: -; CDR3 protein: CASSKVDRGYNEQFF; CDR3 DNA: TGTGCCAGCAGCAAAGTAGACAGAGGCTACAATGAGCAGTTCTTC
V gene: TRBV29-1; J gene: TRBJ2-2; clone size: many; D gene: -; CDR3 protein: CSVGGPGELFF; CDR3 DNA: TGCAGCGTTGGAGGCCCCGGGGAGCTGTTTTTT
V gene: TRBV5-4; J gene: TRBJ2-4; clone size: -; D gene: -; CDR3 protein: CASSRRTEKNIQYF; CDR3 DNA: TGTGCCAGCAGCCGCAGGACAGAAAAAAACATTCAGTACTTC
V gene: TRBV5-1; J gene: TRBJ2-2; clone size: few; D gene: -; CDR3 protein: CASSPERPEVGELFF; CDR3 DNA: TGCGCCAGCAGCCCCGAGCGGCCGGAGGTCGGGGAGCTGTTTTTT
V gene: TRBV7-7; J gene: TRBJ2-1; clone size: -; D gene: TRBD1; CDR3 protein: CASSLGDRGPNNEQFF; CDR3 DNA: TGTGCCAGCAGCTTGGGGGACAGGGGCCCAAACAATGAGCAGTTCTTC
V gene: TRBV7-9; J gene: TRBJ2-7; clone size: many; D gene: -; CDR3 protein: CASSLEDEGNEQYF; CDR3 DNA: TGTGCCAGCAGCTTAGAGGACGAGGGGAACGAGCAGTACTTC
V gene: TRBV12-3/TRBV12-4; J gene: TRBJ2-7; clone size: few; D gene: TRBD2; CDR3 protein: CASGAGEHYEQYF; CDR3 DNA: TGTGCCAGCGGAGCGGGAGAGCACTACGAGCAGTACTTC
V gene: TRBV6-1; J gene: TRBJ1-3; clone size: few; D gene: -; CDR3 protein: CASISTGLSGNTIYF; CDR3 DNA: TGTGCCAGCATATCGACAGGCCTCTCTGGAAACACCATATATTTT
V gene: TRBV6-1; J gene: TRBJ2-3; clone size: -; D gene: TRBD2; CDR3 protein: CASRRTTSGGATDTQYF; CDR3 DNA: TGTGCCAGCAGACGTACCACTAGCGGGGGGGCAACAGATACGCAGTATTTT
V gene: TRBV6-5; J gene: TRBJ1-3; clone size: many; D gene: -; CDR3 protein: CASSYQRAPGNTIYF; CDR3 DNA: TGTGCCAGCAGTTACCAGAGGGCCCCTGGAAACACCATATATTTT
V gene: TRBV9; J gene: TRBJ2-4; clone size: few; D gene: TRBD1; CDR3 protein: CASSVEDGQGAIIQYF; CDR3 DNA: TGTGCCAGCAGCGTCGAAGACGGACAGGGGGCAATCATTCAGTACTTC
V gene: TRBV5-5; J gene: TRBJ1-1; clone size: -; D gene: -; CDR3 protein: CASSSEGEAFF; CDR3 DNA: TGTGCCAGCAGCTCGGAAGGTGAAGCTTTCTTT
V gene: TRBV5-6; J gene: TRBJ2-1; clone size: -; D gene: TRBD2; CDR3 protein: CASSLASGRGYHEQFF; CDR3 DNA: TGTGCCAGCAGCCTAGCTAGCGGGAGAGGGTACCATGAGCAGTTCTTC
V gene: TRBV11-2; J gene: TRBJ2-1; clone size: -; D gene: TRBD2; CDR3 protein: CASSLEHHWTSGGYNEQFF; CDR3 DNA: TGTGCCAGCAGCTTAGAACACCACTGGACTAGCGGGGGGTACAATGAGCAGTTCTTC
V gene: TRBV5-1; J gene: TRBJ1-1; clone size: few; D gene: -; CDR3 protein: CASSLWGPGTEAFF; CDR3 DNA: TGCGCCAGCAGCTTGTGGGGGCCGGGCACTGAAGCTTTCTTT
V gene: TRBV28; J gene: TRBJ2-2; clone size: -; D gene: TRBD1; CDR3 protein: CASSSDRGNTGELFF; CDR3 DNA: TGTGCCAGCAGTTCCGACAGGGGGAACACCGGGGAGCTGTTTTTT
V gene: TRBV9; J gene: TRBJ2-5; clone size: few; D gene: -; CDR3 protein: CASTRRGYQETQYF; CDR3 DNA: TGTGCCAGCACCCGTAGGGGGTACCAAGAGACCCAGTACTTC
V gene: TRBV20-1; J gene: TRBJ1-6; clone size: few; D gene: -; CDR3 protein: CSASDRFGHSPLHF; CDR3 DNA: TGCAGTGCTAGTGATAGGTTTGGTCACTCACCCCTCCACTTT
V gene: TRBV7-9; J gene: TRBJ2-3; clone size: few; D gene: -; CDR3 protein: CASSPPGWSTGPDTQYF; CDR3 DNA: TGTGCCAGCAGCCCCCCCGGTTGGTCGACTGGTCCAGATACGCAGTATTTT
V gene: TRBV12-3/TRBV12-4; J gene: TRBJ2-1; clone size: few; D gene: TRBD2; CDR3 protein: CASSPLAATSYNEQFF; CDR3 DNA: TGTGCCAGCAGCCCTCTAGCGGCGACCTCCTACAATGAGCAGTTCTTC
V gene: TRBV20-1; J gene: TRBJ2-7; clone size: -; D gene: TRBD2; CDR3 protein: CSARTGLAEAYEQYF; CDR3 DNA: TGCAGTGCTAGAACTGGACTAGCGGAGGCCTACGAGCAGTACTTC
V gene: TRBV9; J gene: TRBJ2-1; clone size: many; D gene: -; CDR3 protein: CASSVDGGPFHEQFF; CDR3 DNA: TGTGCCAGCAGCGTAGACGGGGGGCCTTTCCATGAGCAGTTCTTC
V gene: TRBV6-5; J gene: TRBJ2-7; clone size: few; D gene: TRBD1; CDR3 protein: CASSYAGQGAPYEQYF; CDR3 DNA: TGTGCCAGCAGTTACGCGGGACAGGGGGCTCCCTACGAGCAGTACTTC
V gene: TRBV12-3/TRBV12-4; J gene: TRBJ1-2; clone size: -; D gene: TRBD1; CDR3 protein: CASSLGDRGNYGYTF; CDR3 DNA: TGTGCCAGCAGTTTAGGGGACAGGGGGAACTATGGCTACACCTTC
V gene: TRBV24-1; J gene: TRBJ1-5; clone size: few; D gene: -; CDR3 protein: CATSDSGRNQPQHF; CDR3 DNA: TGTGCCACCAGTGATTCAGGGAGAAATCAGCCCCAGCATTTT